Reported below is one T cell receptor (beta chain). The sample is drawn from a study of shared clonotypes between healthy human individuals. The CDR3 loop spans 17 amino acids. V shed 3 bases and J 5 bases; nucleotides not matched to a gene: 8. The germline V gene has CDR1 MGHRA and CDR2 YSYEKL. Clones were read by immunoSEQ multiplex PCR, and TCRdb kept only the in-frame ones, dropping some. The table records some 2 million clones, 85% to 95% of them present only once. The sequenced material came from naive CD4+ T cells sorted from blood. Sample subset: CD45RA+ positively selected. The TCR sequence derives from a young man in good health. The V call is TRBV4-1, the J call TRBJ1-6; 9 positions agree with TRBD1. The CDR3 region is CASSQPPTGGNNSPLHF. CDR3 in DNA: TGCGCCAGCAGCCAGCCCCCGACAGGGGGAAATAATTCACCCCTCCACTTT.